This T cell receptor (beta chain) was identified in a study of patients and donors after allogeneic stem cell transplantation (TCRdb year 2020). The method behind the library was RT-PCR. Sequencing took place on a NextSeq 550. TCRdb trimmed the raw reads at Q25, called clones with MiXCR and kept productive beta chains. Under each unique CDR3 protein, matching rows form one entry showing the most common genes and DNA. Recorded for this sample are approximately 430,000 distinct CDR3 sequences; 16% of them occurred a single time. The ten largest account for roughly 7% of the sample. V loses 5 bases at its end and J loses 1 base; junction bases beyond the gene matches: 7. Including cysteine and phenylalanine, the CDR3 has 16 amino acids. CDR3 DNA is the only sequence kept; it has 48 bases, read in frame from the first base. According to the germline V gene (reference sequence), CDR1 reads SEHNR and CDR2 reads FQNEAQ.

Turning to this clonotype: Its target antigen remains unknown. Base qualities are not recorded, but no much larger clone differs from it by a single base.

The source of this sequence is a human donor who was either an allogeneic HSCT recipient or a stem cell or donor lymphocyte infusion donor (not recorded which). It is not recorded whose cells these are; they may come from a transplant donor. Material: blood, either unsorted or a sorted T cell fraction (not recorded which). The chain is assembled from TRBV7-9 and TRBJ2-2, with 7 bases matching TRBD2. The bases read TGTGCCAGCAGCACAATAGCGGGCGTGAACACCGGGGAGCTGTTTTTT. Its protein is CASSTIAGVNTGELFF.